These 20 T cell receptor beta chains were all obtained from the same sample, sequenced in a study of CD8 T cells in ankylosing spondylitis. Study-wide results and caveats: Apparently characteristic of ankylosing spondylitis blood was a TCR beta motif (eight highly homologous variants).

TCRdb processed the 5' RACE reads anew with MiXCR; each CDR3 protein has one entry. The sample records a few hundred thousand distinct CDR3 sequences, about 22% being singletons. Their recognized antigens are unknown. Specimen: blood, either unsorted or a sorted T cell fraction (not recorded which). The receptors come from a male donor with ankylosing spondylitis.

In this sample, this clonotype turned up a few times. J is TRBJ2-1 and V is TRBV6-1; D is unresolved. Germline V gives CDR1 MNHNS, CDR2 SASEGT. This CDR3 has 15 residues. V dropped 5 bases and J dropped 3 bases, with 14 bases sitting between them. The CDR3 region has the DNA TGTGCCAGCAGTCAAAGCCGTACAGACTACAATGAGCAGTTCTTC. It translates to CASSQSRTDYNEQFF.

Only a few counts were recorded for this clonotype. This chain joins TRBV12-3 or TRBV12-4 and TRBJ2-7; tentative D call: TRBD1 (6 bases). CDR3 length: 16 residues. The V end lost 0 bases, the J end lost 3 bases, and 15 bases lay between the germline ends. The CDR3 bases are TGTGCCAGCAGTTTAGCGAGGGCAGGGGTCCACTACGAGCAGTACTTC. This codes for CASSLARAGVHYEQYF.

As DNA, the CDR3 is TGTGCCAGCAGCGCCGGACTAGCGGGAGAGTACGAGCAGTACTTC. It is translated as CASSAGLAGEYEQYF. The chain has TRBV9 and TRBJ2-7, with TRBD2 identical over 13 bases. Germline trimming cut 3 bases from V and 4 bases from J; bases unmatched to any gene: 4. The CDR3 covers 15 residues. Germline CDR1 SGDLS, CDR2 YYNGEE.

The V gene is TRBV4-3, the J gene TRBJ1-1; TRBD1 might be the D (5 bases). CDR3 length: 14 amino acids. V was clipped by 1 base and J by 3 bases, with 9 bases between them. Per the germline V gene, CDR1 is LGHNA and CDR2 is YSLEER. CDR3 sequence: CASSQGWGDTEAFF. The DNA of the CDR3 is TGCGCCAGCAGCCAAGGGTGGGGGGACACTGAAGCTTTCTTT.

CDR3 sequence: CASSLGGRRSSYNEQFF. The CDR3 coding sequence is TGCGCCAGCAGCCTCGGGGGCCGGCGGAGCTCCTACAATGAGCAGTTCTTC. The rearrangement links TRBV5-1 to TRBJ2-1; D tentatively fits TRBD1 or TRBD2 (6 bases each). This CDR3 has 17 residues. Germline CDR1 and CDR2: SGHRS and YFSETQ. The V end was cut by 4 bases, the J end by 0 bases, with 17 bases between.

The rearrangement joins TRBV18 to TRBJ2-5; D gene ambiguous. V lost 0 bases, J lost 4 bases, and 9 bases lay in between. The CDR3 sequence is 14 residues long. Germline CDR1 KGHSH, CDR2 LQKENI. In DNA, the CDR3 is TGTGCCAGCTCACCACCGGAGAGGCGAGAGACCCAGTACTTC. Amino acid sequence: CASSPPERRETQYF.

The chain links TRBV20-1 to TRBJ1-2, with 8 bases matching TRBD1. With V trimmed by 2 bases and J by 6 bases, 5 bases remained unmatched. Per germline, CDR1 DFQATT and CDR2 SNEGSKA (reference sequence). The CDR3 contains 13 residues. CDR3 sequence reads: CSARSDREDGYTF. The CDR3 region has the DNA TGCAGTGCTAGATCGGACAGGGAGGATGGCTACACCTTC.

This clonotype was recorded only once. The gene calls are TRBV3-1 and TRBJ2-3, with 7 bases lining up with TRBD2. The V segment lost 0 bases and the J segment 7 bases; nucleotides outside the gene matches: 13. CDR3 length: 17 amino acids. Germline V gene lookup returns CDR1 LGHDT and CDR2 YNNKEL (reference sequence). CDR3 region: CASSQDGAGSGWNTQYF. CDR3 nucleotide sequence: TGTGCCAGCAGCCAAGATGGAGCGGGGAGCGGCTGGAATACGCAGTATTTT.

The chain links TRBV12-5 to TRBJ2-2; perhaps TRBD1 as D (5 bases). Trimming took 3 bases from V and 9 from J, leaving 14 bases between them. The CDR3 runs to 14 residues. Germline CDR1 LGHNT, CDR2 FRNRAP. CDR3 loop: CASGLGSWGRELFF. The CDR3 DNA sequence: TGTGCTAGTGGTTTAGGGTCGTGGGGCAGGGAGCTGTTTTTT.

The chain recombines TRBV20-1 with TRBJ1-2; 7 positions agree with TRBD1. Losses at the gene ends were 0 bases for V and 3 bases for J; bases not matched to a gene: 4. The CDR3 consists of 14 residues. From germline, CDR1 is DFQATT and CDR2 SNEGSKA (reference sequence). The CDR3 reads CSARERGTDYGYTF. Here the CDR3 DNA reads TGCAGTGCTAGAGAACGGGGGACAGACTATGGCTACACCTTC.

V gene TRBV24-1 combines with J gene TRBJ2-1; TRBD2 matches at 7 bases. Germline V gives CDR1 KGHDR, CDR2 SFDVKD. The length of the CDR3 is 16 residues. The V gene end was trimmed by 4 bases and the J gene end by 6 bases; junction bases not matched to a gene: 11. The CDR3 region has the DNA TGTGCCACCAGTGACACCGGGACTACGGCTATCAATGAGCAGTTCTTC. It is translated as CATSDTGTTAINEQFF.

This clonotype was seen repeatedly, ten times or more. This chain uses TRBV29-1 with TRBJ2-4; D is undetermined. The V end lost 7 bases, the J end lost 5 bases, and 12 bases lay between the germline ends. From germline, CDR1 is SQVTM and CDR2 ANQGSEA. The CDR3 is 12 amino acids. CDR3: CSAGWDQNIQYF. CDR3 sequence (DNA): TGCAGCGCCGGATGGGATCAAAACATTCAGTACTTC.

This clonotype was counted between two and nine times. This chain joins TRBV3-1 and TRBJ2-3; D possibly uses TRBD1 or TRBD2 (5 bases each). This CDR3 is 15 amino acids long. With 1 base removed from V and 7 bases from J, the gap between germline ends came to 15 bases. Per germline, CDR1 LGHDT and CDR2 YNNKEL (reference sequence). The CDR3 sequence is CASSQGAGTIYTQYF. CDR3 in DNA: TGTGCCAGCAGCCAAGGGGCAGGGACCATCTATACGCAGTATTTT.

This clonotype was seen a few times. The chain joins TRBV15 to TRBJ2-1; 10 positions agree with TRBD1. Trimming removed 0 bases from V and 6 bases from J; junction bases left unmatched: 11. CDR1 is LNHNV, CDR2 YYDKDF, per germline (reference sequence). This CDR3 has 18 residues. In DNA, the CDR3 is TGTGCCACCAGCAGAGATATTTTTGGGACAGGGGTACCCAATGAGCAGTTCTTC. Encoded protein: CATSRDIFGTGVPNEQFF.

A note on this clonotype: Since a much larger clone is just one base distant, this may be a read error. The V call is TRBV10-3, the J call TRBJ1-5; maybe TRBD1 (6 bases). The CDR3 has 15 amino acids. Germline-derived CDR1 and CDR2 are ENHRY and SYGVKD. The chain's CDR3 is CSISEGEMSNQPQHF. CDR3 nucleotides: TGTTCCATCAGTGAGGGGGAGATGAGCAATCAGCCCCAGCATTTT.

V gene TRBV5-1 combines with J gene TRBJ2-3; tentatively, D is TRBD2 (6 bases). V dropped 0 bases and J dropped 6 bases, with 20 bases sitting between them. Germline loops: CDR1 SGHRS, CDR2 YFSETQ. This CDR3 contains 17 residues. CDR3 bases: TGCGCCAGCAGCTTGGCTATGGACTATCCCCAACTTGATACGCAGTATTTT. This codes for CASSLAMDYPQLDTQYF.

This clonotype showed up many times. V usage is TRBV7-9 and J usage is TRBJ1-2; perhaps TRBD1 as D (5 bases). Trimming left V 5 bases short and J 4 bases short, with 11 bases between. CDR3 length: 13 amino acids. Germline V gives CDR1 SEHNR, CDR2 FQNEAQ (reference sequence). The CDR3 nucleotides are TGTGCCAGCAGCCGTGCAGGGATCTATGGCTACACCTTC. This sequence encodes CASSRAGIYGYTF.

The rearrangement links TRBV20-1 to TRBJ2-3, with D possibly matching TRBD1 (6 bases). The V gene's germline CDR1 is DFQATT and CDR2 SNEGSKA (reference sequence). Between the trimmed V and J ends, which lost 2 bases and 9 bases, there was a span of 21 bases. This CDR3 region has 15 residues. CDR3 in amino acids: CSARKASTQQGTQYF. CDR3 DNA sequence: TGCAGTGCTAGAAAGGCTTCTACCCAACAGGGCACGCAGTATTTT.

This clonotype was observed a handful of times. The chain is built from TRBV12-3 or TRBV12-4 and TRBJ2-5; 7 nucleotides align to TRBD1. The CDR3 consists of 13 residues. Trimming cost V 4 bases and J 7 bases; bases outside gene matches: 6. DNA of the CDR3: TGTGCCAGCAGTTCGACAGGGAAGGGGACCCAGTACTTC. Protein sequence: CASSSTGKGTQYF.

The CDR3: CASSPAYKLGLAGETQYF. CDR3 nucleotide sequence: TGTGCCAGCTCACCAGCCTACAAGCTTGGACTAGCGGGAGAGACCCAGTACTTC. The J gene is TRBJ2-5, the V gene TRBV18; 11 bases map to TRBD2. The V gene end was trimmed by 2 bases and the J gene end by 4 bases; junction bases not matched to a gene: 12. CDR1 and CDR2 from the germline V gene are KGHSH and LQKENI. CDR3 size: 18 residues.